The 7 T cell receptor beta chains below come from one sample, sequenced in a study of blood T cell repertoires in COVID-19. The assay was immunoSEQ multiplex PCR, and TCRdb's table has in-frame clones only and misses some. The sample consists of about 210,000 clones, 70% to 90% of them appearing once. Sequencing was carried out using peripheral blood. The receptors originated from a woman in her thirties or forties with acute or convalescent COVID-19.

The gene calls are TRBV2 and TRBJ1-2, with 8 nucleotides matching TRBD1. Germline V lookup: CDR1 SNHLY, CDR2 FYNNEI. This CDR3 is 17 amino acids long. V lost 8 bases and J lost 2; bases outside the gene matches: 16. The CDR3 region is CASEGQENVKVNYGYTF. Written as DNA, the CDR3 is TGTGCCAGCGAGGGACAGGAAAACGTAAAAGTAAACTATGGCTACACCTTC.

In this sample, this clone turned up once. The V gene is TRBV10-1, the J gene TRBJ2-5; D possibly corresponds to TRBD1 (6 bases). CDR1 is WNHNN, CDR2 SYGVQD, per germline (reference sequence). V was clipped by 5 bases and J by 5 bases, with 18 bases between them. The CDR3 loop spans 15 amino acids. The CDR3, as DNA: TGCGCCAGCAGTAAGGACACAGGGAACTGGGAGACCCAGTACTTC. This sequence encodes CASSKDTGNWETQYF.

This clone was recorded a few times. The V and J genes are TRBV5-1 and TRBJ1-6; perhaps TRBD1 as D (5 bases). V dropped 0 bases and J dropped 11 bases, with 18 bases sitting between them. This CDR3 is 16 amino acids long. Germline V gives CDR1 SGHRS, CDR2 YFSETQ. CDR3 sequence reads: CASSLGQGPRLAPLHF. In nucleotides, the CDR3 is TGCGCCAGCAGCTTGGGCCAGGGCCCAAGGCTTGCACCCCTCCACTTT.

The chain is built from TRBV27 and TRBJ2-1; 9 nucleotides line up with TRBD2. This CDR3 is built from 14 residues. Germline CDR1 is MNHEY and CDR2 is SMNVEV (reference sequence). The J segment lost 4 bases and the V segment lost 8 bases, leaving 6 bases of the junction unmatched. CDR3 region: CASLSGGQYNEQFF. CDR3 bases: TGTGCCAGCCTCAGCGGGGGGCAATACAATGAGCAGTTCTTC.

V and J are TRBV27 and TRBJ2-7; the match to TRBD2 covers 8 bases. Germline assignment: CDR1 MNHEY and CDR2 SMNVEV (reference sequence). The CDR3 has 16 amino acids. With 0 bases clipped from V and 4 bases from J, the junction kept 8 bases outside the gene matches. CDR3: CASSLSKGTRSYEQYV. The CDR3 DNA reads as TGTGCCAGCAGTTTATCGAAAGGGACTAGGAGTTACGAGCAGTACGTC.

This clone was counted between two and nine times. The chain joins TRBV5-6 to TRBJ1-4; 8 nucleotides agree with TRBD1. Germline V gene lookup returns CDR1 SGHDT and CDR2 YYEEEE. The CDR3 runs 15 residues. Germline trimming cut 0 bases from V and 5 bases from J; bases unmatched to any gene: 3. The CDR3 sequence: CASSLAGGGNEKLFF. The CDR3 bases are TGTGCCAGCAGCTTGGCAGGGGGCGGAAATGAAAAACTGTTTTTT. Full variable domain (outside the CDR3, taken from reference TRBV5-6 and TRBJ1-4): DAGVTQSPTHLIKTRGQQVTLRCSPKSGHDTVSWYQQALGQGPQFIFQYYEEEERQRGNFPDRFSGHQFPNYSSELNVNALLLGDSALYLCASSLAGGGNEKLFFGSGTQLSVL.

This chain connects TRBV12-3 or TRBV12-4 to TRBJ2-5, with D hard to call. The CDR3 has 11 residues. Trimming took 4 bases from V and 5 from J, leaving 5 bases between them. The CDR3 DNA is TGTGCCAGCAGTTCGAGTGAGACCCAGTACTTC. This codes for CASSSSETQYF.